What follows are 16 T cell receptor beta chains derived from one specimen sequenced in a study of OX40 agonist ivuxolimab in advanced cancers. Assay: immunoSEQ multiplex PCR; the TCRdb copy retains only in-frame clones and omits some. The repertoire consists of tens of thousands of clones, with roughly 91% occurring once and the leading ten covering 0.32%. The specimen was CD4+ or CD8+ T cells sorted from blood, collected in a trial of the OX40 agonist ivuxolimab. These receptor sequences come from an adult with an advanced solid tumor such as melanoma, head and neck, liver or kidney cancer.

The V call is TRBV28, the J call TRBJ1-2; the match to TRBD1 covers 7 bases. The germline CDR1 and CDR2 sequences are MDHEN and SYDVKM. CDR3 length equals 14 residues. Unmatched junction bases numbered 11, after V lost 8 bases and J lost 5 bases. The CDR3 region is CASYPSDRDYGYTF. The CDR3 nucleotides are TGTGCCAGCTACCCGTCCGACAGGGATTATGGCTACACCTTC.

This rearrangement joins TRBV15 to TRBJ2-5, with D uncertain. The CDR3 extends over 16 amino acids. V was cut by 0 bases and J by 6 bases, with 17 bases left in between. Germline V gene sequence: CDR1 LNHNV, CDR2 YYDKDF (reference sequence). This CDR3 is CATSRDLAVDHKTQYF. The CDR3 coding sequence is TGTGCCACCAGCAGAGATCTTGCAGTGGACCATAAGACCCAGTACTTC.

The genes are TRBV18 and TRBJ2-7, with 7 positions matching TRBD2. The V segment lost 6 bases and the J segment 5 bases; nucleotides outside the gene matches: 7. Per the germline V gene, CDR1 is KGHSH and CDR2 is LQKENI. The CDR3 loop spans 13 amino acids. For the CDR3, the DNA is TGTGCCAGCTCCCCAGCGGGGTCCCACGAGCAGTACTTC. Its translation is CASSPAGSHEQYF. Combining the CDR3 with reference TRBV18 and TRBJ2-7 gives the whole variable domain NAGVMQNPRHLVRRRGQEARLRCSPMKGHSHVYWYRQLPEEGLKFMVYLQKENIIDESGMPKERFSAEFPKEGPSILRIQQVVRGDSAAYFCASSPAGSHEQYFGPGTRLTVT.

The chain uses TRBV9 and TRBJ2-3; D ambiguous. The CDR3 runs 15 residues. The germline V gene encodes CDR1 SGDLS and CDR2 YYNGEE. Trimming took off 0 bases at V and 0 bases at J, with 8 bases between the two ends. Written as DNA, the CDR3 is TGTGCCAGCAGCGTAGAGGCTAGAAGCACAGATACGCAGTATTTT. This codes for CASSVEARSTDTQYF.

The genes are TRBV13 and TRBJ2-1; 9 bases align to TRBD2. With V trimmed by 10 bases and J by 6 bases, 10 bases remained unmatched. CDR1 and CDR2 (germline): PRHDT, FYEKMQ (reference sequence). The CDR3 extends over 14 amino acids. As DNA, the CDR3 is TGTGCCACCAGGCGCCTAGCGGGGATCAATGAGCAGTTCTTC. It encodes CATRRLAGINEQFF.

The chain employs TRBV27 and TRBJ1-2; D not certain. The CDR3 has 11 residues. Germline V gives CDR1 MNHEY, CDR2 SMNVEV (reference sequence). The V end lost 2 bases, the J end lost 7 bases, and 5 bases lay between the germline ends. CDR3 sequence reads: CASSLEGGYTF. As DNA, the CDR3 is TGTGCCAGCAGTTTAGAGGGTGGCTACACCTTC.

DNA of the CDR3: TGTGCCAGCAGTTATCTGGGGGCGCCCCGGGAAAAACTGTTTTTT. This encodes CASSYLGAPREKLFF. V usage is TRBV6-6 and J usage is TRBJ1-4; a weak D match, TRBD1 (6 bases). The CDR3 extends over 15 amino acids. Trimming cost V 3 bases and J 8 bases, with 16 bases left between them. CDR1 MNHNY and CDR2 SVGAGI come from the germline V gene (reference sequence).

The chain links TRBV28 to TRBJ1-3; tentative D call: TRBD1 (6 bases). This CDR3 contains 15 residues. CDR1 is MDHEN and CDR2 is SYDVKM in the germline V gene. Trimming pared 1 base from V and 4 bases from J, leaving 11 bases between. CDR3 protein: CASSLFGGGGNTIYF. DNA for the CDR3: TGTGCCAGCAGTTTATTCGGGGGCGGCGGAAACACCATATATTTT.

In the case of this clone: This CDR3 is also generated by other DNA sequences in the sample. The rearrangement uses TRBV5-1 and TRBJ2-2, with D unclear. The CDR3 extends over 12 amino acids. CDR1 is SGHRS and CDR2 is YFSETQ in the germline V gene. Trimming removed 2 bases at V and 2 bases at J, with 1 base between. The CDR3 loop reads CASSFNTGELFF. In nucleotides, the CDR3 is TGCGCCAGCAGCTTTAACACCGGGGAGCTGTTTTTT. The variable domain in full, completed from reference TRBV5-1 and TRBJ2-2, reads KAGVTQTPRYLIKTRGQQVTLSCSPISGHRSVSWYQQTPGQGLQFLFEYFSETQRNKGNFPGRFSGRQFSNSRSEMNVSTLELGDSALYLCASSFNTGELFFGEGSRLTVL.

The rearrangement joins TRBV30 to TRBJ2-5; D gene uncertain. CDR1 is GTSNPN, CDR2 SVGIG, per germline (reference sequence). This CDR3 comprises 12 residues. V lost 2 bases, J lost 4 bases, and 8 bases lay in between. The CDR3 spells CAWSLGTETQYF. The CDR3 coding sequence is TGTGCCTGGAGTCTGGGAACAGAGACCCAGTACTTC.

The rearrangement joins TRBV18 to TRBJ1-4; a weak D match, TRBD1 (6 bases). The germline V and J ends were trimmed by 5 bases and 4 bases, with 8 bases remaining between them. Germline V gives CDR1 KGHSH, CDR2 LQKENI. This CDR3 is 13 amino acids long. CDR3 protein: CASSTGLNEKLFF. The CDR3, as DNA: TGTGCCAGCTCAACAGGGCTTAATGAAAAACTGTTTTTT.

This clone was seen just once. This chain connects TRBV5-1 to TRBJ2-5, with 8 bases lining up with TRBD2. J gave up 1 base and V 2 bases, and 4 bases lay outside the gene matches. Looked up from germline, CDR1 is SGHRS and CDR2 is YFSETQ. This CDR3 comprises 15 residues. CDR3 sequence reads: CASSLTSGGQETQYF. The CDR3 nucleotides read TGCGCCAGCAGCTTAACTAGCGGAGGCCAAGAGACCCAGTACTTC.

The gene calls are TRBV29-1 and TRBJ2-7; D is perhaps TRBD2 (7 bases). The germline gives CDR1 SQVTM, CDR2 ANQGSEA. CDR3 length: 13 amino acids. The germline V and J ends were trimmed by 8 bases and 7 bases, with 21 bases remaining between them. The CDR3 here is CSISLGGHGEQYF. The CDR3 nucleotides are TGCAGCATCTCCTTGGGGGGGCACGGAGAGCAGTACTTC.

This clone is a singleton in its sample. The gene calls are TRBV9 and TRBJ2-3; TRBD2 is a possible D gene (6 bases). The germline V and J ends were trimmed by 4 bases and 7 bases, with 22 bases remaining between them. The CDR3 runs to 16 residues. Germline CDR1 SGDLS, CDR2 YYNGEE. The CDR3 DNA sequence: TGTGCCAGCAGCCCCCAAAGTACTAGCCCCTCCAATACGCAGTATTTT. The encoded protein is CASSPQSTSPSNTQYF.

In nucleotides, the CDR3 is TGTGCCAGCGGAGGCTTGCGAAACACCATATATTTT. This gives the protein CASGGLRNTIYF. The chain joins TRBV5-8 to TRBJ1-3; D gene ambiguous. Germline V CDR1 and CDR2: SGHTS, YDEGEE. V gave up 7 bases and J gave up 5 bases, with 10 bases separating them. The CDR3 runs 12 residues. The variable domain in full, completed from reference TRBV5-8 and TRBJ1-3, reads EAGVTQSPTHLIKTRGQQATLRCSPISGHTSVYWYQQALGLGLQFLLWYDEGEERNRGNFPPRFSGRQFPNYSSELNVNALELEDSALYLCASGGLRNTIYFGEGSWLTVV.

V gene TRBV7-2 combines with J gene TRBJ2-1; D gene uncertain. Germline V lookup: CDR1 SGHTA, CDR2 FQGNSA. The germline V and J ends were trimmed by 4 bases and 4 bases, with 14 bases remaining between them. The CDR3 is 15 residues long. CDR3 sequence: CASSSPRTGYNEQFF. The CDR3 coding sequence is TGTGCCAGCAGCTCCCCTAGGACCGGGTACAATGAGCAGTTCTTC.